Below are 17 T cell receptor beta chains sequenced from a single sample in a study of circulating and synovial CD4+ cells in juvenile arthritis. The protocol was immunoSEQ multiplex PCR, while the TCRdb copy is restricted to in-frame clones and leaves out a portion. The sample has about 33,000 clones, 90% to 95% seen once; the top ten hold more than 0.15%. Sequencing was performed on CD4+ T cells from blood. These receptors were obtained from a human donor with juvenile idiopathic arthritis.

The CDR3 nucleotides read TGTGCCAGCATCCTCGACAGGGTTAATGAAAAACTGTTTTTT. Translating gives CASILDRVNEKLFF. This chain links TRBV28 with TRBJ1-4; 7 bases are a match to TRBD1. CDR1 is MDHEN and CDR2 is SYDVKM in the germline V gene. The V and J ends lost 7 bases and 4 bases, in that order; junction bases with no gene match: 6. This CDR3 has 14 residues.

The chain couples TRBV28 to TRBJ1-2; D possibly corresponds to TRBD1 (6 bases). This CDR3 comprises 13 residues. V dropped 6 bases and J dropped 5 bases, with 13 bases sitting between them. Germline-derived CDR1 and CDR2 are MDHEN and SYDVKM. In nucleotides, the CDR3 is TGTGCCAGCAGCTTGCGGGGGCTATATGGCTACACCTTC. Protein: CASSLRGLYGYTF.

The rearrangement joins TRBV11-1 to TRBJ1-2; D call uncertain. The V gene's germline CDR1 is SGHAT and CDR2 FQDESV (reference sequence). V gave up 2 bases and J gave up 5 bases, with 6 bases separating them. The CDR3 has 12 residues. The CDR3 coding sequence is TGTGCCAGCAGCTTACGAGGGTATGGCTACACCTTC. Translation: CASSLRGYGYTF.

This clone was counted once. The gene calls are TRBV2 and TRBJ1-1; D call uncertain. The germline CDR1 and CDR2 sequences are SNHLY and FYNNEI. With 2 bases removed from V and 0 bases from J, the gap between germline ends came to 10 bases. The CDR3 has 15 amino acids. The CDR3 DNA follows: TGTGCCAGCAGTGAATACATCTCTCTGAACACTGAAGCTTTCTTT. Residues: CASSEYISLNTEAFF.

The chain couples TRBV29-1 to TRBJ1-5; no clear D gene. This CDR3 has 13 amino acids. V was cut by 4 bases and J by 5 bases, with 12 bases left in between. Germline loops: CDR1 SQVTM, CDR2 ANQGSEA. The CDR3 nucleotides are TGCAGCGTTGCCGAAATTGAGGATCAGCCCCAGCATTTT. This gives the protein CSVAEIEDQPQHF.

The V gene is TRBV7-9, the J gene TRBJ2-5; possibly TRBD2 for D (5 bases). Trimming cost V 4 bases and J 5 bases, with 17 bases left between them. The V gene's germline CDR1 is SEHNR and CDR2 FQNEAQ (reference sequence). This CDR3 has 15 residues. Here the CDR3 reads CASSWVAQRRETQYF. The CDR3, as DNA: TGTGCCAGCAGCTGGGTAGCACAGCGGCGGGAGACCCAGTACTTC.

The V and J genes are TRBV21-1 and TRBJ2-1; the tabulated D call, TRBD2, remains unverified against the DNA. TRBV21-1 is deemed a pseudogene. This CDR3 is 14 amino acids long. The CDR3 loop is CASSNRDYYNEQFF. Here the CDR3 DNA reads TGTGCCAGCAGCAACCGGGACTATTACAATGAGCAGTTCTTC.

This clone was recorded only once. This chain joins TRBV19 and TRBJ1-1, with D possibly being TRBD1 (5 bases). The V gene's germline CDR1 is LNHDA and CDR2 SQIVND (reference sequence). The CDR3 is 14 amino acids. Trimming took 1 base from V and 1 from J, leaving 7 bases between them. CDR3 DNA sequence: TGTGCCAGTAGTATAGGACAGCCGAACACTGAAGCTTTCTTT. This translates into CASSIGQPNTEAFF.

As regards this clone: The junction shows a germline mismatch at one end, possibly a read error. Other DNA sequences of this sample code for an identical CDR3. The chain recombines TRBV6-5 with TRBJ1-6; 7 bases are shared with TRBD1. The CDR3 has 15 amino acids. CDR1 is MNHEY and CDR2 is SVGAGI in the germline V gene. In DNA, the CDR3 is TGTGCCAGCAGTTTAGGGGGCGCCTATAATTCCCCCCTCCACTTT. Its protein product is CASSLGGAYNSPLHF.

The chain links TRBV7-9 to TRBJ1-1, with D unresolved. From germline, CDR1 is SEHNR and CDR2 FQNEAQ (reference sequence). The CDR3 spans 15 residues. Between the trimmed V and J ends, which lost 1 base and 4 bases, there was a span of 13 bases. The CDR3 DNA follows: TGTGCCAGCAGCTTAGAAGGTGGCAGGCCCACTGAAGCTTTCTTT. It translates to CASSLEGGRPTEAFF. Together with reference TRBV7-9 and TRBJ1-1, the CDR3 gives the full variable domain: DTGVSQNPRHKITKRGQNVTFRCDPISEHNRLYWYRQTLGQGPEFLTYFQNEAQLEKSRLLSDRFSAERPKGSFSTLEIQRTEQGDSAMYLCASSLEGGRPTEAFFGQGTRLTVV.

V and J are TRBV19 and TRBJ1-1; TRBD1 aligns across 7 bases. V was pared by 5 bases and J by 1 base, with 13 bases of the junction left unmatched. CDR1 is LNHDA, CDR2 SQIVND, per germline (reference sequence). The CDR3 is 17 residues long. CDR3 protein: CASSSPGQKITNTEAFF. The CDR3, as DNA: TGTGCCAGTAGTTCTCCGGGACAGAAAATAACGAACACTGAAGCTTTCTTT.

This clone was observed once. J is TRBJ2-7 and V is TRBV4-1, with 11 bases fitting TRBD2. The CDR3 sequence is 15 residues long. The V segment lost 4 bases and the J segment 1 base; nucleotides outside the gene matches: 3. Germline V lookup: CDR1 MGHRA, CDR2 YSYEKL. In nucleotides, the CDR3 is TGCGCCAGCAGCCCGGGACTAGCGGATTCCTACGAGCAGTACTTC. Translated: CASSPGLADSYEQYF.

The chain uses TRBV28 and TRBJ1-3; weak D call: TRBD1 (5 bases). The CDR3 is made up of 15 amino acids. Trimming removed 3 bases from V and 2 bases from J, with 11 bases in between. Per the germline V gene, CDR1 is MDHEN and CDR2 is SYDVKM. The CDR3 spells CASSFVRVAGNTIYF. The CDR3 DNA follows: TGTGCCAGCAGTTTCGTCAGGGTCGCTGGAAACACCATATATTTT. Full variable domain (missing parts from reference TRBV28 and TRBJ1-3): DVKVTQSSRYLVKRTGEKVFLECVQDMDHENMFWYRQDPGLGLRLIYFSYDVKMKEKGDIPEGYSVSREKKERFSLILESASTNQTSMYLCASSFVRVAGNTIYFGEGSWLTVV.

This chain connects TRBV5-1 to TRBJ2-3; D call uncertain. The CDR3 has 13 residues. Trimming stripped 4 bases from V and 0 bases from J, with 6 bases between. Germline loops: CDR1 SGHRS, CDR2 YFSETQ. The DNA of the CDR3 is TGCGCCAGCAGCCCCCATAGCACAGATACGCAGTATTTT. This sequence encodes CASSPHSTDTQYF.

The V and J genes are TRBV6-5 and TRBJ1-2, with 7 bases that match TRBD1. CDR3 length: 14 residues. J lost 2 bases, V lost 3 bases, and 3 bases had no gene match. Germline CDR1 reads MNHEY; CDR2 reads SVGAGI. CDR3 nucleotides: TGTGCCAGCAGTTATTTGGGACAGAACTATGGCTACACCTTC. Protein: CASSYLGQNYGYTF.

This chain's CDR3 is CSAQSQGRAEAFF. The CDR3 bases are TGCAGCGCCCAAAGTCAGGGGAGGGCTGAAGCTTTCTTT. The chain is built from TRBV29-1 and TRBJ1-1; D possibly corresponds to TRBD1 (6 bases). Germline CDR1 is SQVTM and CDR2 is ANQGSEA. The CDR3 length is 13 residues. Trimming stripped 7 bases from V and 6 bases from J, with 18 bases between.

This clone was seen just once. V is TRBV7-2 and J is TRBJ2-2; 10 bases line up with TRBD2. V lost 5 bases to trimming and J lost 2 bases; unmatched junction nucleotides: 11. The CDR3 runs 18 residues. Germline-derived CDR1 and CDR2 are SGHTA and FQGNSA. CDR3 DNA sequence: TGTGCCAGCAGCCGAGCGGCTAGCGGGGGACTTAACACCGGGGAGCTGTTTTTT. Translation: CASSRAASGGLNTGELFF.